This TCR beta chain was sequenced during a study of cytomegalovirus exposure and HLA in healthy donors. Note on this clone: What it recognizes is unknown.

V shed 2 bases and J shed 0 bases, with 9 bases lying between them. Germline-derived CDR1 and CDR2 are SGHRS and YFSETQ. The CDR3 runs 16 residues. PCR amplification relied on 60 Vbeta primers (plus 13 Jbeta primers). This table comes from immunoSEQ multiplex PCR, and its TCRdb copy is limited to in-frame clones, with some not included. The sample lists about 130,000 clones; 85% to 90% were seen once. Overall study results and limits: Three CMV-associated chains proved CMV antigen-specific in vitro. TCR beta sequences numbering 16,951 were associated with HLA alleles at 0.05 false discovery rate in a later analysis.

Sequenced sample: PBMCs. The J gene is TRBJ1-6, the V gene TRBV5-1; D uncertain. This TCR was sampled from a woman younger than 45 in good health and CMV-seropositive. The DNA for the CDR3 is TGCGCCAGCAGCTTCGGACTGAGCTCCTATAATTCACCCCTCCACTTT. Amino acid sequence: CASSFGLSSYNSPLHF.